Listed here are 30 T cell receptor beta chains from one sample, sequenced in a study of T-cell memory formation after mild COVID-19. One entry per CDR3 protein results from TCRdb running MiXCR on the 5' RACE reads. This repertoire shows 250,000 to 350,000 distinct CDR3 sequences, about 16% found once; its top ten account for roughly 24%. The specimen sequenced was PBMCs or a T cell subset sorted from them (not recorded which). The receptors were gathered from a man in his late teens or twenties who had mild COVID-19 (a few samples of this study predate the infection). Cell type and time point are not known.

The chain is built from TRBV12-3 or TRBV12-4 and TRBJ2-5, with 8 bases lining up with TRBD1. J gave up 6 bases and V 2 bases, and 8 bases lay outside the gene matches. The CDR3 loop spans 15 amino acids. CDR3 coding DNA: TGTGCCAGCAGTTTACCCCGGACAGGGTGGAAGACCCAGTACTTC. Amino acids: CASSLPRTGWKTQYF.

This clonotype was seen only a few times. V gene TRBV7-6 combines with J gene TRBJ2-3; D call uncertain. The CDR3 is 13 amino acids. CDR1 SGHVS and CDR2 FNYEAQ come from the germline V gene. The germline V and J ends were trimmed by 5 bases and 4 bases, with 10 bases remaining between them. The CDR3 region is CASSPDGSDTQYF. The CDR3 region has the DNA TGTGCCAGCAGCCCCGATGGTTCAGATACGCAGTATTTT.

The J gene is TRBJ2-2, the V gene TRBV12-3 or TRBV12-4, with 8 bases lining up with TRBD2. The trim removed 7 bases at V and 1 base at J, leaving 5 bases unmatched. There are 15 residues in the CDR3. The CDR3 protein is CASTQRGWNTGELFF. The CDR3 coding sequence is TGTGCCAGCACCCAGCGGGGGTGGAACACCGGGGAGCTGTTTTTT.

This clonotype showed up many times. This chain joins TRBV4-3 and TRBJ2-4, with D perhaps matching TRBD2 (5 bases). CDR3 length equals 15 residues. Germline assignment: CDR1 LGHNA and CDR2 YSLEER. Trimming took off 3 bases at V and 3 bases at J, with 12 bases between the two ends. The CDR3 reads CASSQGGYDKNIQYF. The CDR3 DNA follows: TGCGCCAGCAGCCAGGGCGGGTACGACAAAAACATTCAGTACTTC.

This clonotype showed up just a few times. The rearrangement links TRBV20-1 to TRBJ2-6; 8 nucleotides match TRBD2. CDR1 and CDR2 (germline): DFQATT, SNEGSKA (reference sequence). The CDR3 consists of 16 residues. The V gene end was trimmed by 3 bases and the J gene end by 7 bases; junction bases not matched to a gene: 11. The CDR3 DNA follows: TGCAGTGCTAGTGTGACGGGGGGGCTCCCCGCCAACGTCCTGACTTTC. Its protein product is CSASVTGGLPANVLTF.

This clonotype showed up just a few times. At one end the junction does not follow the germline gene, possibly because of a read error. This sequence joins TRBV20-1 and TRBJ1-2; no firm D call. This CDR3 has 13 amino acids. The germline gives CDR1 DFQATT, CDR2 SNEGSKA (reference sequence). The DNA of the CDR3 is TGCAGTGCGAGAGGTCCTGGGTTCTATGGCTACACCTTC. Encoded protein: CSARGPGFYGYTF.

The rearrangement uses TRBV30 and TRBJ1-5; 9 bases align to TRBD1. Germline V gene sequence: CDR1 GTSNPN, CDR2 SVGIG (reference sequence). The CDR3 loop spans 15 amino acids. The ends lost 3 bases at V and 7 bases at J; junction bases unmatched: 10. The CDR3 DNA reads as TGTGCCTGGAGCTCATCGGGACAGGGACGCCAGCCCCAGCATTTT. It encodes CAWSSSGQGRQPQHF.

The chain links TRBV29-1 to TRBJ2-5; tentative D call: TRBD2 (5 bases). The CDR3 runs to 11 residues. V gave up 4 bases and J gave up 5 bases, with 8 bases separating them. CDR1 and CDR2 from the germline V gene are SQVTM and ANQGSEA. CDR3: CSVGWEETQYF. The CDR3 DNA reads TGCAGCGTTGGGTGGGAGGAGACCCAGTACTTC.

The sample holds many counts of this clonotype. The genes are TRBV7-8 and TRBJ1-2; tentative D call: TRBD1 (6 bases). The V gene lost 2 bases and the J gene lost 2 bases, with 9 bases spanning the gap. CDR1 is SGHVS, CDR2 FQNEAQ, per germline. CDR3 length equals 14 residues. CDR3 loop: CASSLQGPNYGYTF. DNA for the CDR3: TGTGCCAGCAGCTTACAGGGGCCCAACTATGGCTACACCTTC.

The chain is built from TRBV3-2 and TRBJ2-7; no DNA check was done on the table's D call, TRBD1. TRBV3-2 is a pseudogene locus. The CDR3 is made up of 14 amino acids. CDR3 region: CASSQDRTGTEQYV. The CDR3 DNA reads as TGTGCCAGCAGCCAAGATCGTACAGGGACCGAGCAGTACGTC.

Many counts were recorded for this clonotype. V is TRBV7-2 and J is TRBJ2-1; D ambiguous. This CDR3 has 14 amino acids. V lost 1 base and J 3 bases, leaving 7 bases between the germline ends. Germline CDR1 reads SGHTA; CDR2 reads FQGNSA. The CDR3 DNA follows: TGTGCCAGCAGCTTAGGTTGGGGCTACAATGAGCAGTTCTTC. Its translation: CASSLGWGYNEQFF.

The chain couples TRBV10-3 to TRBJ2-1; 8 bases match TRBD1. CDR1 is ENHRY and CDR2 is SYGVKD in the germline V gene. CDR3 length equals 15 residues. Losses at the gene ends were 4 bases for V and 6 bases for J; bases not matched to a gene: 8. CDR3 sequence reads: CAISGRGRGPNEQFF. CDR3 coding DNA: TGTGCCATCAGTGGACGGGGCAGGGGGCCCAATGAGCAGTTCTTC.

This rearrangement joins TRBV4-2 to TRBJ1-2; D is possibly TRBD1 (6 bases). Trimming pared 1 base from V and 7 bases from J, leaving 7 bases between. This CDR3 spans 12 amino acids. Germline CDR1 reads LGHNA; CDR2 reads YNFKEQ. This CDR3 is CASSQGDTGYTF. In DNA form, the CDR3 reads TGTGCCAGCAGCCAAGGGGACACTGGCTACACCTTC.

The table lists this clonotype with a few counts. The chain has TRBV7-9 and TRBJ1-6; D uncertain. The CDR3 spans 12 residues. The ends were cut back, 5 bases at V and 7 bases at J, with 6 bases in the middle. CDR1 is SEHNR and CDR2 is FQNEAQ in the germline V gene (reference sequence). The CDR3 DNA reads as TGTGCCAGCAGCGGGGTCAATTCACCCCTCCACTTT. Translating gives CASSGVNSPLHF.

This CDR3 reads CASSSNRNTGELFF. For the CDR3, the DNA is TGTGCCAGCAGCTCTAACAGGAACACCGGGGAGCTGTTTTTT. The gene calls are TRBV7-3 and TRBJ2-2, with D uncertain. V was clipped by 4 bases and J by 1 base, with 7 bases between them. The CDR3 is 14 amino acids. Germline V gene data show CDR1 as SGHTA and CDR2 as FQGTGA. The entire variable domain, with the rest obtained from reference TRBV7-3 and TRBJ2-2, is as follows: GAGVSQTPSNKVTEKGKYVELRCDPISGHTALYWYRQSLGQGPEFLIYFQGTGAADDSGLPNDRFFAVRPEGSVSTLKIQRTERGDSAVYLCASSSNRNTGELFFGEGSRLTVL.

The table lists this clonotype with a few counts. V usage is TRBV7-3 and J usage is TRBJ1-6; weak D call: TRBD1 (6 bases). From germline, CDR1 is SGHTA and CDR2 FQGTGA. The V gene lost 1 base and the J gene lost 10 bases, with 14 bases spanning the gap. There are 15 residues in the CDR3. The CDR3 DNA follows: TGTGCCAGCAGCTTAAGACCCAGGGGTGGATCACCCCTCCACTTT. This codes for CASSLRPRGGSPLHF.

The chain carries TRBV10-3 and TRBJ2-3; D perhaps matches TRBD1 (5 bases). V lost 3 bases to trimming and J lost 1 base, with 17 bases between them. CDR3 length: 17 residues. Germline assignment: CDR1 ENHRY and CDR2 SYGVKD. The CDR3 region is CAISDPVGAWGTDTQYF. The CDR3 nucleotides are TGTGCCATCAGTGACCCGGTTGGGGCTTGGGGCACAGATACGCAGTATTTT.

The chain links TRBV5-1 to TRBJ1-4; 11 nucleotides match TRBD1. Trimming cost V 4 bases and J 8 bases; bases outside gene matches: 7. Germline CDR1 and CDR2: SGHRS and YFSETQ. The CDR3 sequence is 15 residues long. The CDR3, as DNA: TGCGCCAGCAGCCCCGGGACAGGGGGTGAGGAAAAACTGTTTTTT. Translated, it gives CASSPGTGGEEKLFF.

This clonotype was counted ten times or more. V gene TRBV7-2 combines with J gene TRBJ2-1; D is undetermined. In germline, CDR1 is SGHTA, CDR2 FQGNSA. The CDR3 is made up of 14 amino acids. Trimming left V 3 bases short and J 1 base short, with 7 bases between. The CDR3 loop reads CASSFFSSYNEQFF. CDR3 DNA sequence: TGTGCCAGCAGCTTCTTCTCGTCCTACAATGAGCAGTTCTTC.

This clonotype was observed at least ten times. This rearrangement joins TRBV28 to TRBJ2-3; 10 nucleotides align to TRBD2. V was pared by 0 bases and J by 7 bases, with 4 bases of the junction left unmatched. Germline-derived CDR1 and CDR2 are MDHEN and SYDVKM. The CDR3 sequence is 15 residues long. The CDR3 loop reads CASSLWASGGYTQYF. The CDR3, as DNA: TGTGCCAGCAGTTTATGGGCTAGCGGGGGCTATACGCAGTATTTT.

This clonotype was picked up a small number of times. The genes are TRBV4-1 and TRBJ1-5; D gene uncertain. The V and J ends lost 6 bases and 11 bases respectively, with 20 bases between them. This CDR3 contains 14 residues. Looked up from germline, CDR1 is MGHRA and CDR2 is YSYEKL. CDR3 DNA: TGCGCCAGCAGACCTATAACCGGGGAAGGGACCCAGCATTTT. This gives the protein CASRPITGEGTQHF.

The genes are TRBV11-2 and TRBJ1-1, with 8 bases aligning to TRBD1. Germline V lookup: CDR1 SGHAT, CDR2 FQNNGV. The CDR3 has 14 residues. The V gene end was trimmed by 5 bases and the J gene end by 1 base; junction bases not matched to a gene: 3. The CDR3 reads CASSTDRGNTEAFF. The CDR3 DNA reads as TGTGCCAGCAGCACCGACAGGGGGAACACTGAAGCTTTCTTT.

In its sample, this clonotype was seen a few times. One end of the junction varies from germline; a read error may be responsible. Written as DNA, the CDR3 is TGTGCTAGCAGCTTGACAGGGAGCTCCTACAATGAGCAGTTCTTC. This encodes CASSLTGSSYNEQFF. The chain employs TRBV7-7 and TRBJ2-1, with 7 bases fitting TRBD1. The V gene's germline CDR1 is SSHAT and CDR2 FNYEAQ (reference sequence). There are 15 residues in the CDR3.

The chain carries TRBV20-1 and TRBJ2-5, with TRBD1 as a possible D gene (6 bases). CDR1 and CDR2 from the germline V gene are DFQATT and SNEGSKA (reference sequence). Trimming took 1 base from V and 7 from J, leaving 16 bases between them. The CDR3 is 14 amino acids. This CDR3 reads CSARAGRGVGTQYF. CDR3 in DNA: TGCAGTGCTAGAGCCGGCAGGGGAGTGGGGACCCAGTACTTC.

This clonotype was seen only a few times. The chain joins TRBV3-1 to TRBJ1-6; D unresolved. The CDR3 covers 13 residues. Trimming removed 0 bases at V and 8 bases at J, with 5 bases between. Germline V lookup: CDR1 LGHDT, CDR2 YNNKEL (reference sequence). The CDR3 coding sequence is TGTGCCAGCAGCCAAGATCGGTATTCACCCCTCCACTTT. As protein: CASSQDRYSPLHF.

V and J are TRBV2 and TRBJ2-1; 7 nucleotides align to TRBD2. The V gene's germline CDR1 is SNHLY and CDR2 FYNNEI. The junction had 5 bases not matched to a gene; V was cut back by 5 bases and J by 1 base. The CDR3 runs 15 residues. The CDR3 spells CASSLERGSYNEQFF. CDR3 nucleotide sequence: TGTGCCAGCAGTCTCGAGCGGGGATCCTACAATGAGCAGTTCTTC. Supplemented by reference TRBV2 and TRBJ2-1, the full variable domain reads EPEVTQTPSHQVTQMGQEVILRCVPISNHLYFYWYRQILGQKVEFLVSFYNNEISEKSEIFDDQFSVERPDGSNFTLKIRSTKLEDSAMYFCASSLERGSYNEQFFGPGTRLTVL.

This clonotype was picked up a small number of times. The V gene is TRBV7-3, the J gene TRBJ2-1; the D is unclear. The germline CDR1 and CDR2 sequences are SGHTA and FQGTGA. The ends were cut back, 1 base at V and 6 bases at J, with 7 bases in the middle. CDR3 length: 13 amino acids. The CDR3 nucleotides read TGTGCCAGCAGCTTAAGTAGGTCCAATGAGCAGTTCTTC. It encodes CASSLSRSNEQFF.

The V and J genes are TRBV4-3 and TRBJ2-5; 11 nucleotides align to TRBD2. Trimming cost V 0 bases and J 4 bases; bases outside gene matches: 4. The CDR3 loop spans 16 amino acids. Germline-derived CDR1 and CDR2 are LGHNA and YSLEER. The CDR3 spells CASSQEGSGGVETQYF. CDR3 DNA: TGCGCCAGCAGCCAAGAGGGTAGCGGGGGGGTAGAGACCCAGTACTTC.

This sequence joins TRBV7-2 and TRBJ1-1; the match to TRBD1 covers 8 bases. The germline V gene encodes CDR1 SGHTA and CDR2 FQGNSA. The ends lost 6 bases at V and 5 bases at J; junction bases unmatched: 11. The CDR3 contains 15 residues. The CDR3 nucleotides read TGTGCCAGCAGGGCCCCGCAGGGGGCGCGGACTGAAGCTTTCTTT. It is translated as CASRAPQGARTEAFF.

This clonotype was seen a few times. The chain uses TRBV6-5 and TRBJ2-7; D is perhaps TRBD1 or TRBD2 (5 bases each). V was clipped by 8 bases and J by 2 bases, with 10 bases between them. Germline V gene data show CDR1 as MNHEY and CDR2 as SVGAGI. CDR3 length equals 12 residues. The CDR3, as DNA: TGTGCCAGCGGACGGGACCCCTACGAGCAGTACTTC. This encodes CASGRDPYEQYF.